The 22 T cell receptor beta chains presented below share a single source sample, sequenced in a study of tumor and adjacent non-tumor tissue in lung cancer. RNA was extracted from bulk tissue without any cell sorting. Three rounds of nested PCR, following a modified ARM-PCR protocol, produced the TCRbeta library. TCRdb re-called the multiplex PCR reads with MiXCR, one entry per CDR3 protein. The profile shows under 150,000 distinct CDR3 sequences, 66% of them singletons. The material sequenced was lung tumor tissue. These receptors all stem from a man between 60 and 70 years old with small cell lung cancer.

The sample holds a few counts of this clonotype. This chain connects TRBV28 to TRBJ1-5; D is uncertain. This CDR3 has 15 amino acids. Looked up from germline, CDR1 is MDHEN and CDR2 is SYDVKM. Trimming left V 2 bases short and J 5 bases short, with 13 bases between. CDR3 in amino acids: CASSLAPVGDQPQHF. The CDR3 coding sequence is TGTGCCAGCAGTTTAGCCCCCGTTGGGGATCAGCCCCAGCATTTT. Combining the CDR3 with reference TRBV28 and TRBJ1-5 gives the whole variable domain DVKVTQSSRYLVKRTGEKVFLECVQDMDHENMFWYRQDPGLGLRLIYFSYDVKMKEKGDIPEGYSVSREKKERFSLILESASTNQTSMYLCASSLAPVGDQPQHFGDGTRLSIL.

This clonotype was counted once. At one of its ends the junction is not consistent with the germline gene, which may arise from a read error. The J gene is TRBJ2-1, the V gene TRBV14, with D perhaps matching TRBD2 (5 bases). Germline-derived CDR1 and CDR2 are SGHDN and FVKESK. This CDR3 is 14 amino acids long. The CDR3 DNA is TGTGCCAGCAGCCCGTGGGGTAGCGACGATGAACAGTTCTTC. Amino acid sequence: CASSPWGSDDEQFF.

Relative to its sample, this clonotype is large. CDR3 region: CASSLDNEQFF. The CDR3 DNA reads TGTGCCAGCAGCTTAGACAATGAGCAGTTCTTC. V usage is TRBV11-1 and J usage is TRBJ2-1; D ambiguous. Germline V gene sequence: CDR1 SGHAT, CDR2 FQDESV (reference sequence). CDR3 length equals 11 residues. Between the trimmed V and J ends, which lost 1 base and 5 bases, there was a span of 0 bases.

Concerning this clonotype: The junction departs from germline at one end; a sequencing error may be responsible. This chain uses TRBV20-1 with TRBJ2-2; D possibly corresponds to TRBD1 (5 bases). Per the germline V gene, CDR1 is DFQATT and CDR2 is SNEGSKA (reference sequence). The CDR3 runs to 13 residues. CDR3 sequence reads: CSAGHRNIGELFF. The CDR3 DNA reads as TGCAGTGCCGGACACAGAAACATCGGGGAGCTGTTTTTT.

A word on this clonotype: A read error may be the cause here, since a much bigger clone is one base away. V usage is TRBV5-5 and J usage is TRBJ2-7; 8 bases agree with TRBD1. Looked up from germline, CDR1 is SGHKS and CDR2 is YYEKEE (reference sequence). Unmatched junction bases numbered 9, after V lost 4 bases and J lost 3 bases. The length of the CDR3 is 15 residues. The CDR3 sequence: CASSPGGGPDYEQYF. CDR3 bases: TGTGCCAGCAGCCCAGGGGGCGGACCAGACTACGAGCAGTACTTC.

The CDR3 spells CSASSRLDRNEQFF. The CDR3 DNA sequence: TGCAGTGCTAGTTCTCGGCTAGACCGGAATGAGCAGTTCTTC. V is TRBV20-1 and J is TRBJ2-1; no firm D call. V lost 3 bases and J lost 7, with 16 bases in between. The CDR3 is 14 amino acids. Germline V lookup: CDR1 DFQATT, CDR2 SNEGSKA (reference sequence).

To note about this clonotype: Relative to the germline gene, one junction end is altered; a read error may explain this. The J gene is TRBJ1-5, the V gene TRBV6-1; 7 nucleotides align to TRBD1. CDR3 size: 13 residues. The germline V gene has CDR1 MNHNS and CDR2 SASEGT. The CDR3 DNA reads TGTGCCACTATACAGACAGGGAATCAGCACCAGCATTTT. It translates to CATIQTGNQHQHF.

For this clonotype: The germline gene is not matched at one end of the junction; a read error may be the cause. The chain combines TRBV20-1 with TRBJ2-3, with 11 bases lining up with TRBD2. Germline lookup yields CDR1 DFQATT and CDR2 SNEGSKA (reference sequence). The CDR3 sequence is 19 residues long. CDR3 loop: CSARVLTSGRSISTDTQYF. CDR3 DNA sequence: TGCAGTGCTAGAGTTCTCACTAGCGGGAGAAGTATTAGCACAGATACACAGTATTTT.

CDR3 sequence (DNA): TGCAGCGTTGAGGGGGGACAGCTCTGCGAGCAGTACTTC. Its translation: CSVEGGQLCEQYF. V is TRBV29-1 and J is TRBJ2-7, with D maybe TRBD1 (7 bases). The CDR3 loop spans 13 amino acids. Germline V gene lookup returns CDR1 SQVTM and CDR2 ANQGSEA. The V gene lost 3 bases and the J gene lost 6 bases, with 15 bases spanning the gap.

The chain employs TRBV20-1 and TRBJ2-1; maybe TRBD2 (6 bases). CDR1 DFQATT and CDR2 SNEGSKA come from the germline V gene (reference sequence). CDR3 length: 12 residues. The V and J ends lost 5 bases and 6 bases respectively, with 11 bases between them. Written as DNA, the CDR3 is TGCAGTGCTGCTGAGGAGGGCAATGAGCAGTTCTTC. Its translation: CSAAEEGNEQFF.

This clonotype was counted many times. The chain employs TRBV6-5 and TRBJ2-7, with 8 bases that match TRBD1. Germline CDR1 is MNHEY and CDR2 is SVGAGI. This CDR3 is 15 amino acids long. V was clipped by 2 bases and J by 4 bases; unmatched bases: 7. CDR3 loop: CASSYRGTGYYEQYF. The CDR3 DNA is TGTGCCAGCAGTTACCGCGGGACAGGATATTACGAGCAGTACTTC.

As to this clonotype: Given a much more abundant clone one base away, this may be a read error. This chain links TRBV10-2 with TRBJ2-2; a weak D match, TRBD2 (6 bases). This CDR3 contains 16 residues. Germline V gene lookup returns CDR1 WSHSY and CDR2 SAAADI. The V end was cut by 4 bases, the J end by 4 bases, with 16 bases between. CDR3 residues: CASSVRAGTITGELFF. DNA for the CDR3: TGCGCCAGCAGTGTCCGAGCGGGTACGATCACCGGGGAGCTGTTTTTT.

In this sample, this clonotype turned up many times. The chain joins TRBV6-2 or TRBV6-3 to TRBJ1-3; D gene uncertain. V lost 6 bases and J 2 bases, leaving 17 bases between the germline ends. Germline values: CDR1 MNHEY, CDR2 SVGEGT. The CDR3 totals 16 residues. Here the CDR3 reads CASSNVRAGAGNTIYF. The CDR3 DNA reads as TGTGCCAGCAGCAACGTTCGGGCAGGCGCTGGAAACACCATATATTTT.

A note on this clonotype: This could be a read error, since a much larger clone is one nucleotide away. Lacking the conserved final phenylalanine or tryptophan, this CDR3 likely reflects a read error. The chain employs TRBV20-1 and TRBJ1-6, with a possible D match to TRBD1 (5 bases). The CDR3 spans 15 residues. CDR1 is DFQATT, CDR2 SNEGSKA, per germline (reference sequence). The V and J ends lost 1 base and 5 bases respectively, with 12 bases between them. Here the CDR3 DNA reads TGCAGTGCTAGAGGGGCAGGGCCTAATAATTCACCCCTCCACATT. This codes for CSARGAGPNNSPLHI.

CDR3 sequence: CASSGTVGREQYF. CDR3 bases: TGTGCCAGCAGTGGGACCGTCGGCCGCGAGCAGTACTTC. The rearrangement uses TRBV2 and TRBJ2-7; D is ambiguous. CDR3 length: 13 amino acids. CDR1 is SNHLY, CDR2 FYNNEI, per germline. V was clipped by 4 bases and J by 6 bases, with 13 bases between them.

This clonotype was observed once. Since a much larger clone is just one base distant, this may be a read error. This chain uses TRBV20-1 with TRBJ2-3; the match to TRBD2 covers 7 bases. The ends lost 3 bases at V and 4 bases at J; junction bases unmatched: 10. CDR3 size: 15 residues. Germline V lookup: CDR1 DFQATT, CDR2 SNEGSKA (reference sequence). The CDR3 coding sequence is TGCAGTGCTAGTAGGCGGGAGAGTGATGCAGATACGCAGTATTTT. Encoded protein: CSASRRESDADTQYF.

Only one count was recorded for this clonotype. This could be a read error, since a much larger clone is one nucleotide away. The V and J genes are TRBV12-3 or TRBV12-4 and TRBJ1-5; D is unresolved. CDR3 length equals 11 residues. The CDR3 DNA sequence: TGTGCCAGCGGTTTGGGAAGGGCCCAGCATTTT. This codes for CASGLGRAQHF.

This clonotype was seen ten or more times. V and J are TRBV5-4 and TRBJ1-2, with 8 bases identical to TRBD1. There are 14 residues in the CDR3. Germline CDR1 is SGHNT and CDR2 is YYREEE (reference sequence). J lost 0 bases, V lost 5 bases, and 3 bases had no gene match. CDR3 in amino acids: CASRGGQANYGYTF. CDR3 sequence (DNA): TGTGCCAGCAGAGGGGGACAGGCTAACTATGGCTACACCTTC.

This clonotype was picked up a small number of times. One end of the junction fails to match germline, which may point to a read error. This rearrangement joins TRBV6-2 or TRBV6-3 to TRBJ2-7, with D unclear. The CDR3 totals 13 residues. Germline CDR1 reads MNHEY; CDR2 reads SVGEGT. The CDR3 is CASNGRSSYEQYF. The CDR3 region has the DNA TGTGCCAGCAACGGCAGGAGTTCATACGAACAGTACTTC.

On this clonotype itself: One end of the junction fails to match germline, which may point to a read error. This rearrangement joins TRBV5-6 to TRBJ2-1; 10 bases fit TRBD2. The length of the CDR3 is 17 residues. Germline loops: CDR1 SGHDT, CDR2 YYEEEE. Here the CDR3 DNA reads TGTGCCCGCAGCAGACGGAAGACTAGCGGGTTGTACAATGAGCAGTTCTTC. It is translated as CARSRRKTSGLYNEQFF.

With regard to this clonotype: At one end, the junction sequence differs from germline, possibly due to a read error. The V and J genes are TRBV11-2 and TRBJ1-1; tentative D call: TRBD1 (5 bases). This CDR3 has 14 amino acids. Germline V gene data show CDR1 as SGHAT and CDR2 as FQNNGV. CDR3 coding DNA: TGTGCCAGCAGCTTTAGACAGACCGACACCGAAGCTATCTTT. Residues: CASSFRQTDTEAIF.

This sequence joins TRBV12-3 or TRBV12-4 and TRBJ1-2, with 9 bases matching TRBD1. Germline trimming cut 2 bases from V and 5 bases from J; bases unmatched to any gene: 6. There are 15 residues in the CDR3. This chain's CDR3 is CASSLRGQGAYGYTF. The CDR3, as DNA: TGTGCCAGCAGTTTAAGGGGACAGGGAGCATATGGCTACACCTTC.